These 27 T cell receptor beta chains share one sample of origin, sequenced in a study of OX40 agonist ivuxolimab in advanced cancers. The method was immunoSEQ multiplex PCR; TCRdb's version includes in-frame clones alone and lacks a portion of them. In the table there are 70,000 to 80,000 clones, over 75% of which are singletons. Sequenced material: CD4+ or CD8+ T cells sorted from blood, taken in a trial of the OX40 agonist ivuxolimab. The receptors come from an adult with an advanced solid tumor such as melanoma, head and neck, liver or kidney cancer.

This clone has just a few counts. V usage is TRBV28 and J usage is TRBJ2-7; a possible D gene is TRBD2 (6 bases). CDR1 MDHEN and CDR2 SYDVKM come from the germline V gene. Trimming removed 5 bases at V and 0 bases at J, with 14 bases between. The CDR3 is made up of 15 amino acids. CDR3 in DNA: TGTGCCAGCAGTCTGCGGGGTCACAGCTCCTACGAGCAGTACTTC. Translating gives CASSLRGHSSYEQYF.

This sequence joins TRBV15 and TRBJ2-1; no clear D gene. Germline-derived CDR1 and CDR2 are LNHNV and YYDKDF (reference sequence). The CDR3 loop spans 18 amino acids. The V and J ends lost 5 bases and 6 bases respectively, with 26 bases between them. The CDR3 nucleotides read TGTGCCACCAGCCGAACACTCGCACGTTGGGCTGAAGGCAATGAGCAGTTCTTC. Translation gives CATSRTLARWAEGNEQFF.

V usage is TRBV7-9 and J usage is TRBJ2-5; D might be TRBD1 (6 bases). This CDR3 region has 15 residues. The V end was cut by 2 bases, the J end by 2 bases, with 12 bases between. The germline gives CDR1 SEHNR, CDR2 FQNEAQ (reference sequence). The CDR3 protein is CASSLQGQGQETQYF. The CDR3 coding sequence is TGTGCCAGCAGCTTACAGGGGCAGGGGCAAGAGACCCAGTACTTC. Using reference TRBV7-9 and TRBJ2-5 for the parts outside the CDR3, the full variable domain is DTGVSQNPRHKITKRGQNVTFRCDPISEHNRLYWYRQTLGQGPEFLTYFQNEAQLEKSRLLSDRFSAERPKGSFSTLEIQRTEQGDSAMYLCASSLQGQGQETQYFGPGTRLLVL.

Comment on this clone: Different DNA sequences within this sample yield the same CDR3. CDR3 in DNA: TGTGCCAGCAGCTTGACTAGCGCCTACGAGCAGTACTTC. Its protein is CASSLTSAYEQYF. The chain couples TRBV7-8 to TRBJ2-7, with 8 bases aligning to TRBD2. The CDR3 has 13 amino acids. Trimming at V came to 3 bases and at J to 2 bases, leaving 0 bases not matched to a gene. The germline V gene encodes CDR1 SGHVS and CDR2 FQNEAQ.

This clone was observed once. J is TRBJ2-3 and V is TRBV19; D remains ambiguous. CDR3 length equals 16 residues. The germline V gene encodes CDR1 LNHDA and CDR2 SQIVND (reference sequence). V lost 5 bases, J lost 2 bases, and 17 bases lay in between. The CDR3 reads CASSESFQRVTDTQYF. The CDR3 nucleotides read TGTGCCAGTAGTGAGTCCTTCCAGCGAGTCACAGATACGCAGTATTTT. Combining the CDR3 with reference TRBV19 and TRBJ2-3 gives the whole variable domain DGGITQSPKYLFRKEGQNVTLSCEQNLNHDAMYWYRQDPGQGLRLIYYSQIVNDFQKGDIAEGYSVSREKKESFPLTVTSAQKNPTAFYLCASSESFQRVTDTQYFGPGTRLTVL.

This chain links TRBV9 with TRBJ2-3, with 11 positions matching TRBD2. The V and J ends lost 3 bases and 2 bases, in that order; junction bases with no gene match: 11. Germline assignment: CDR1 SGDLS and CDR2 YYNGEE. The CDR3 spans 18 residues. The CDR3 sequence: CASSDTGLAAFPTDTQYF. The CDR3 nucleotides are TGTGCCAGCAGCGATACGGGACTAGCGGCTTTCCCCACAGATACGCAGTATTTT.

The gene calls are TRBV27 and TRBJ2-1; D remains unclear. This CDR3 has 12 amino acids. Trimming took off 6 bases at V and 2 bases at J, with 5 bases between the two ends. Germline CDR1 MNHEY, CDR2 SMNVEV (reference sequence). The CDR3 region is CASSRTYNEQFF. CDR3 in DNA: TGTGCCAGCAGCCGAACCTACAATGAGCAGTTCTTC.

The chain joins TRBV28 to TRBJ1-2; D might be TRBD1 (5 bases). The V and J ends lost 6 bases and 7 bases respectively, with 18 bases between them. CDR1 and CDR2 (germline): MDHEN, SYDVKM. CDR3 length: 14 amino acids. CDR3 DNA: TGTGCCAGCAGCCGAGAGACGGGACTTGTTGGCTACACCTTC. Protein sequence: CASSRETGLVGYTF.

The V call is TRBV6-5, the J call TRBJ1-5; TRBD1 agrees at 8 bases. In germline, CDR1 is MNHEY, CDR2 SVGAGI. The CDR3 sequence is 15 residues long. After removal of 6 bases from V and 5 bases from J, the junction contained 9 bases not matched to a gene. CDR3 in amino acids: CASSRDRGIYQPQHF. CDR3 sequence (DNA): TGTGCCAGCAGCCGCGACAGGGGAATTTATCAGCCCCAGCATTTT.

This clone has only a few counts. The chain uses TRBV19 and TRBJ2-7, with 11 bases fitting TRBD1. With V trimmed by 5 bases and J by 0 bases, 3 bases remained unmatched. Germline V gives CDR1 LNHDA, CDR2 SQIVND (reference sequence). The CDR3 runs 15 residues. In DNA, the CDR3 is TGTGCCAGTAGTTCTGGGACAGGGGGCTCCTACGAGCAGTACTTC. This codes for CASSSGTGGSYEQYF.

V usage is TRBV5-1 and J usage is TRBJ2-5; D possibly corresponds to TRBD1 (7 bases). The germline V gene encodes CDR1 SGHRS and CDR2 YFSETQ. The ends were cut back, 4 bases at V and 0 bases at J, with 13 bases in the middle. The CDR3 runs to 15 residues. The chain's CDR3 is CASSRGTANQETQYF. The CDR3 DNA reads TGCGCCAGCAGCCGCGGGACAGCTAACCAAGAGACCCAGTACTTC.

The chain carries TRBV4-1 and TRBJ2-2; 9 positions agree with TRBD1. CDR3 length: 18 residues. J gave up 3 bases and V 3 bases, and 11 bases lay outside the gene matches. CDR1 is MGHRA, CDR2 YSYEKL, per germline. The DNA of the CDR3 is TGCGCCAGCAGCCAGAGGGGCACAGGGGGCGTCGACACCGGGGAGCTGTTTTTT. This codes for CASSQRGTGGVDTGELFF.

J is TRBJ1-6 and V is TRBV13; 7 positions match TRBD1. This CDR3 has 14 residues. The trim removed 7 bases at V and 2 bases at J, leaving 2 bases unmatched. Germline CDR1 and CDR2: PRHDT and FYEKMQ (reference sequence). The CDR3 protein is CASKGTAYNSPLHF. The CDR3 region has the DNA TGTGCCAGCAAAGGGACAGCCTATAATTCACCCCTCCACTTT. The full variable domain, in which reference TRBV13 and TRBJ1-6 provide the parts outside the CDR3, is AAGVIQSPRHLIKEKRETATLKCYPIPRHDTVYWYQQGPGQDPQFLISFYEKMQSDKGSIPDRFSAQQFSDYHSELNMSSLELGDSALYFCASKGTAYNSPLHFGNGTRLTVT.

J is TRBJ2-2 and V is TRBV18, with D perhaps matching TRBD2 (6 bases). This CDR3 has 16 residues. Germline-derived CDR1 and CDR2 are KGHSH and LQKENI. V lost 1 base and J lost 1, with 10 bases in between. CDR3 region: CASSPRRGVNTGELFF. In DNA form, the CDR3 reads TGTGCCAGCTCACCACGGAGGGGCGTGAACACCGGGGAGCTGTTTTTT.

This rearrangement joins TRBV15 to TRBJ1-5, with TRBD1 as a possible D gene (6 bases). V was trimmed by 0 bases and J by 7 bases, leaving 10 bases between them. This CDR3 is built from 14 residues. The germline V gene encodes CDR1 LNHNV and CDR2 YYDKDF (reference sequence). The CDR3, as DNA: TGTGCCACCAGCAGAGACCAGGGGAGCCAGCCCCAGCATTTT. Translation: CATSRDQGSQPQHF.

The V call is TRBV28, the J call TRBJ1-4, with D tentatively TRBD1 (5 bases). The V gene lost 2 bases and the J gene lost 7 bases, with 11 bases spanning the gap. Looked up from germline, CDR1 is MDHEN and CDR2 is SYDVKM. This CDR3 region has 14 residues. The CDR3 nucleotides are TGTGCCAGCAGTTTAAGGGGAAGCCCTGAAAAACTGTTTTTT. This codes for CASSLRGSPEKLFF. Combining the CDR3 with reference TRBV28 and TRBJ1-4 gives the whole variable domain DVKVTQSSRYLVKRTGEKVFLECVQDMDHENMFWYRQDPGLGLRLIYFSYDVKMKEKGDIPEGYSVSREKKERFSLILESASTNQTSMYLCASSLRGSPEKLFFGSGTQLSVL.

V is TRBV7-2 and J is TRBJ1-1; 7 bases are a match to TRBD1. CDR3 length equals 13 residues. After removal of 5 bases from V and 5 bases from J, the junction contained 5 bases not matched to a gene. The germline V gene encodes CDR1 SGHTA and CDR2 FQGNSA. CDR3 in amino acids: CASSRDRVTEAFF. In DNA form, the CDR3 reads TGTGCCAGCAGCCGCGACAGGGTGACTGAAGCTTTCTTT.

The genes are TRBV5-5 and TRBJ2-5; 12 bases agree with TRBD2. CDR1 and CDR2 from the germline V gene are SGHKS and YYEKEE (reference sequence). The CDR3 extends over 15 amino acids. The junction had 7 bases not matched to a gene; V was cut back by 5 bases and J by 5 bases. CDR3 coding DNA: TGTGCCAGCAGTCCTAGCGGGAGGGCCGGGGAGACCCAGTACTTC. This encodes CASSPSGRAGETQYF.

This rearrangement joins TRBV7-9 to TRBJ1-2, with a possible D match to TRBD1 (6 bases). V gave up 5 bases and J gave up 6 bases, with 10 bases separating them. The CDR3 has 12 residues. Germline CDR1 reads SEHNR; CDR2 reads FQNEAQ (reference sequence). This chain's CDR3 is CASSLGGHGYTF. DNA of the CDR3: TGTGCCAGCAGCCTAGGGGGACATGGCTACACCTTC.

The rearrangement links TRBV19 to TRBJ1-4; D is perhaps TRBD1 (5 bases). The V gene lost 2 bases and the J gene lost 8 bases, with 15 bases spanning the gap. Germline values: CDR1 LNHDA, CDR2 SQIVND (reference sequence). There are 15 residues in the CDR3. This CDR3 reads CASSIRVGAREKLFF. CDR3 DNA sequence: TGTGCCAGTAGTATAAGAGTAGGGGCTCGAGAAAAACTGTTTTTT.

The chain couples TRBV11-2 to TRBJ1-6, with no clear D. The germline V gene has CDR1 SGHAT and CDR2 FQNNGV. The CDR3 is 14 residues long. V was trimmed by 7 bases and J by 3 bases, leaving 10 bases between them. Here the CDR3 reads CASTEGLYNSPLHF. The CDR3 DNA reads as TGTGCCAGCACCGAAGGCCTCTATAATTCACCCCTCCACTTT.

V is TRBV6-1 and J is TRBJ2-7; possible D gene TRBD2, 5 bases. The CDR3 has 14 residues. In germline, CDR1 is MNHNS, CDR2 SASEGT. Trimming stripped 3 bases from V and 5 bases from J, with 14 bases between. This chain's CDR3 is CASSEVGDPHEQYF. In DNA form, the CDR3 reads TGTGCCAGCAGTGAGGTCGGGGATCCACACGAGCAGTACTTC.

This clone turned up a few times. The V call is TRBV15, the J call TRBJ1-4; D gene ambiguous. Between the trimmed V and J ends, which lost 8 bases and 6 bases, there was a span of 16 bases. Germline V gene sequence: CDR1 LNHNV, CDR2 YYDKDF (reference sequence). The CDR3 is 14 amino acids. CDR3 nucleotides: TGTGCCACCGCGCGTCGGAGTACTCATGAAAAACTGTTTTTT. Its protein product is CATARRSTHEKLFF.

The rearrangement joins TRBV7-8 to TRBJ2-3, with TRBD2 identical over 7 bases. CDR3 length: 16 amino acids. Germline CDR1 SGHVS, CDR2 FQNEAQ. V gave up 4 bases and J gave up 4 bases; unmatched junction bases: 11. In DNA form, the CDR3 reads TGTGCCAGCAGCTCGCGGCGGTTCGGGAGGCCAGATACGCAGTATTTT. Translation: CASSSRRFGRPDTQYF. The full variable domain, with the rest looked up from reference TRBV7-8 and TRBJ2-3, is GAGVSQSPRYKVAKRGQDVALRCDPISGHVSLFWYQQALGQGPEFLTYFQNEAQLDKSGLPSDRFFAERPEGSVSTLKIQRTQQEDSAVYLCASSSRRFGRPDTQYFGPGTRLTVL.

The rearrangement uses TRBV7-9 and TRBJ2-3; 10 bases are shared with TRBD2. CDR1 and CDR2 from the germline V gene are SEHNR and FQNEAQ (reference sequence). Trimming removed 4 bases from V and 4 bases from J; junction bases left unmatched: 11. This CDR3 region has 17 residues. CDR3 loop: CASSSAHPSGGPDTQYF. The CDR3 DNA reads as TGTGCCAGCAGCTCCGCACACCCTAGCGGGGGCCCAGATACGCAGTATTTT.

V gene TRBV11-3 combines with J gene TRBJ2-1; D perhaps matches TRBD1 (6 bases). The CDR3 sequence is 16 residues long. The V gene lost 5 bases and the J gene lost 0 bases, with 14 bases spanning the gap. Per germline, CDR1 SGHNT and CDR2 YENEEA. In nucleotides, the CDR3 is TGTGCCAGCAGCCCCAGAGGGGGTGGCTCCTACAATGAGCAGTTCTTC. It encodes CASSPRGGGSYNEQFF. Drawing the rest from reference TRBV11-3 and TRBJ2-1, the complete variable domain is EAGVVQSPRYKIIEKKQPVAFWCNPISGHNTLYWYLQNLGQGPELLIRYENEEAVDDSQLPKDRFSAERLKGVDSTLKIQPAELGDSAVYLCASSPRGGGSYNEQFFGPGTRLTVL.

About this clone: The sample contains more than one DNA sequence encoding this CDR3. V usage is TRBV5-1 and J usage is TRBJ2-1; 8 bases agree with TRBD2. Looked up from germline, CDR1 is SGHRS and CDR2 is YFSETQ. CDR3 size: 15 residues. V gave up 1 base and J gave up 1 base; unmatched junction bases: 1. CDR3 DNA: TGCGCCAGCAGCTTGACTAGCGGATCCTACAATGAGCAGTTCTTC. Translated, it gives CASSLTSGSYNEQFF. The complete variable domain, with remaining parts taken from reference TRBV5-1 and TRBJ2-1, reads KAGVTQTPRYLIKTRGQQVTLSCSPISGHRSVSWYQQTPGQGLQFLFEYFSETQRNKGNFPGRFSGRQFSNSRSEMNVSTLELGDSALYLCASSLTSGSYNEQFFGPGTRLTVL.